This T cell receptor beta chain was recovered during a study of identical twins. This CDR3 is built from 17 residues. From germline, CDR1 is MNHNS and CDR2 SASEGT. Trimming at V came to 4 bases and at J to 5 bases, leaving 12 bases not matched to a gene. In TCRdb, the 5' RACE reads were re-called with MiXCR into one record per CDR3 protein. The data hold 450,000 or so distinct CDR3 sequences, with around 14% observed a single time. The data were also submitted as part of a second study, on yellow fever vaccine responses in identical twins.

The chain is built from TRBV6-1 and TRBJ2-5, with 11 bases aligning to TRBD1. Sequenced sample: CD4+ T cells sorted from blood. This TCR was recovered from a woman aged 18-35 years in good health. The CDR3 region has the DNA TGTGCCAGCAGTGGAGGGCCCCGGGACAGGGGGTGGGAGACCCAGTACTTC. Residues: CASSGGPRDRGWETQYF.